Below, 11 T cell receptor beta chains from the same sample are listed, as sequenced in a study of graft-versus-host responses after intestinal transplantation. These receptors have no identified antigens. Some clones are missing from TCRdb's copy, which holds only in-frame ones; the method was immunoSEQ multiplex PCR. The sample carries about 110,000 clones, about 87% recorded once. The input for sequencing was unstimulated CD4+ T cells sorted from spleen or lymph node cells, taken before transplant. These receptors all stem from a human donor who was the organ donor for an intestinal transplant.

The chain has TRBV7-2 and TRBJ1-5; 10 bases match TRBD1. Losses at the gene ends were 3 bases for V and 6 bases for J; bases not matched to a gene: 2. The CDR3 has 14 residues. Germline-derived CDR1 and CDR2 are SGHTA and FQGNSA. The DNA of the CDR3 is TGTGCCAGCAGCTTGGACAGGGGGGGTCAGCCCCAGCATTTT. Its protein is CASSLDRGGQPQHF.

The chain carries TRBV30 and TRBJ1-6; TRBD1 matches at 7 bases. Germline lookup yields CDR1 GTSNPN and CDR2 SVGIG (reference sequence). Germline trimming cut 7 bases from V and 12 bases from J; bases unmatched to any gene: 9. CDR3 length: 12 residues. CDR3 in amino acids: CASSTGQVPLHF. In nucleotides, the CDR3 is TGTGCCTCCTCGACAGGGCAGGTACCCCTCCACTTT.

J is TRBJ2-1 and V is TRBV11-3, with TRBD1 as a possible D gene (6 bases). Between the trimmed V and J ends, which lost 6 bases and 2 bases, there was a span of 8 bases. The CDR3 contains 13 residues. The germline V gene encodes CDR1 SGHNT and CDR2 YENEEA. The CDR3 coding sequence is TGTGCCAGCAGTAGGGGGACCTACAATGAGCAGTTCTTC. This sequence encodes CASSRGTYNEQFF. Complete variable domain (other parts from reference TRBV11-3 and TRBJ2-1): EAGVVQSPRYKIIEKKQPVAFWCNPISGHNTLYWYLQNLGQGPELLIRYENEEAVDDSQLPKDRFSAERLKGVDSTLKIQPAELGDSAVYLCASSRGTYNEQFFGPGTRLTVL.

The V call is TRBV29-1, the J call TRBJ1-1; D is ambiguous. CDR1 SQVTM and CDR2 ANQGSEA come from the germline V gene. V was pared by 4 bases and J by 1 base, with 10 bases between. The CDR3 spans 13 residues. The CDR3: CSVVKASNTEAFF. CDR3 in DNA: TGCAGCGTTGTTAAGGCCTCGAACACTGAAGCTTTCTTT.

V gene TRBV27 combines with J gene TRBJ1-1; TRBD1 is a possible D gene (5 bases). CDR1 MNHEY and CDR2 SMNVEV come from the germline V gene (reference sequence). This CDR3 has 14 residues. Trimming removed 5 bases from V and 6 bases from J, with 16 bases in between. The CDR3 loop is CASSIKPQGSEAFF. The CDR3 DNA follows: TGTGCCAGCAGTATAAAACCCCAGGGCTCTGAAGCTTTCTTT.

This chain joins TRBV6-5 and TRBJ1-2, with D unresolved. The CDR3 has 12 residues. CDR1 and CDR2 from the germline V gene are MNHEY and SVGAGI. With 9 bases removed from V and 0 bases from J, the gap between germline ends came to 8 bases. In DNA, the CDR3 is TGTGCCAGTTCGTCTACTAACTATGGCTACACCTTC. Its protein is CASSSTNYGYTF.

J is TRBJ2-2 and V is TRBV2, with TRBD1 matching 7 bases. CDR1 is SNHLY and CDR2 is FYNNEI in the germline V gene. The CDR3 has 15 amino acids. Trimming at V came to 7 bases and at J to 5 bases, leaving 10 bases not matched to a gene. The CDR3 here is CASNVQTGRTGELFF. The CDR3 nucleotides are TGTGCCAGCAATGTACAGACAGGGAGAACCGGGGAGCTGTTTTTT.

V is TRBV6-5 and J is TRBJ1-5, with D perhaps matching TRBD1 (6 bases). V gave up 1 base and J gave up 5 bases, with 9 bases separating them. Germline V gene lookup returns CDR1 MNHEY and CDR2 SVGAGI. CDR3 length: 14 amino acids. For the CDR3, the DNA is TGTGCCAGCAGTTACTTTAGGGGGGATCAGCCCCAGCATTTT. It specifies CASSYFRGDQPQHF.

This clone appeared a single time. V gene TRBV29-1 combines with J gene TRBJ2-6, with TRBD2 identical over 9 bases. Germline V gene sequence: CDR1 SQVTM, CDR2 ANQGSEA. The CDR3 is 18 residues long. Unmatched junction bases numbered 9, after V lost 3 bases and J lost 0 bases. The CDR3 here is CSVENSGSRDSGANVLTF. The CDR3 DNA follows: TGCAGCGTTGAGAATAGCGGGAGTCGAGACTCTGGGGCCAACGTCCTGACTTTC.

The rearrangement uses TRBV6-1 and TRBJ1-2; TRBD1 is a possible D gene (5 bases). CDR1 is MNHNS, CDR2 SASEGT, per germline. This CDR3 spans 12 amino acids. The ends were cut back, 6 bases at V and 5 bases at J, with 10 bases in the middle. CDR3 DNA sequence: TGTGCCAGCAGGAAGACAGATTATGGCTACACCTTC. It yields the protein CASRKTDYGYTF.

The chain recombines TRBV2 with TRBJ2-7; D could derive from TRBD1 or TRBD2 (5 bases each). The germline CDR1 and CDR2 sequences are SNHLY and FYNNEI. Trimming took 7 bases from V and 2 from J, leaving 18 bases between them. CDR3 size: 15 residues. DNA for the CDR3: TGTGCCAGCACCCCAGTTGTGGGGGATACCTACGAGCAGTACTTC. Translation gives CASTPVVGDTYEQYF.